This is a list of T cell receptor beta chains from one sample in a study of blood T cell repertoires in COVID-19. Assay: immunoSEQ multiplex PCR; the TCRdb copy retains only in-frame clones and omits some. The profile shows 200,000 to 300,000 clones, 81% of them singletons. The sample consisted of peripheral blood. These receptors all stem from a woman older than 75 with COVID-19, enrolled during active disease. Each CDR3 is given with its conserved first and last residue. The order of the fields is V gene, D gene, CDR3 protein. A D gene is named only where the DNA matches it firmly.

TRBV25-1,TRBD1,CASSGRDRAQETQYF
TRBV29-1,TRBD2,CSVGRTSGSRRQRMDEQFF
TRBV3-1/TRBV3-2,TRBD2,CASSRSGGTYEQYF
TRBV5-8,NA,CASSSSRFSGAWDQPQHF
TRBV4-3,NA,CASSQDPRGYYEQYF
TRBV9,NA,CASSPQVDPSTEAFF
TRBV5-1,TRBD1,CASSPQGVDEQYF
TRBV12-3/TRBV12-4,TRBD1,CASRRTGANGYTF
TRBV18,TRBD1,CASSPGTVGEKLFF
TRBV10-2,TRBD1,CASSVEGAGANVLTF
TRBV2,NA,CASGGAGNTIYF
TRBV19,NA,CASSIRRRSSLNTEAFF
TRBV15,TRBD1,CATSRDRDNQPQHF
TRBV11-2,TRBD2,CASSARLAEGETQYF
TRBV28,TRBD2,CASSFSGRASDTQYF
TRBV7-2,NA,CASSKHQGSEAFF
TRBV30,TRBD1,CAWSRQGREPQHF
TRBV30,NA,CAWSFKGGTDTQYF
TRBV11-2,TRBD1,CASSTRDSGNTIYF
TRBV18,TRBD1,CASSPQTGEVTEAFF
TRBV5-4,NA,CASSSRQAGEQYF
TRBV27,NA,CASSFSEATDTQYF
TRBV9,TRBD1,CASSAGTGDQPQHF
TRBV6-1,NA,CASSDMAERAFF
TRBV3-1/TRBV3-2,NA,CASSQDLWGREAFF
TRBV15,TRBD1,CATSRGQGPRRGEKLFF
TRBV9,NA,CASSPFVVNTEAFF
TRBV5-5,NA,CASSRTSNEQFF
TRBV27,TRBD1,CASSSPSRGQFSGANVLTF
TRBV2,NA,CASRGGGRPAGYTF
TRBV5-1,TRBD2,CASSWGLAGEGNEQFF
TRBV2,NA,CASSPETGVGETQYF
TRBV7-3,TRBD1,CASSVGTEETQYF